This TCR beta chain was documented in a study of T cell repertoires in cytomegalovirus infection. General observations from the study: Predominance within the ex vivo response was attributable to HLA-C-restricted CMV-specific TCR beta clonotypes.

The sample holds a few counts of this clonotype. Its target is unknown. TCRdb processed the reads anew with MiXCR; each CDR3 protein has one entry. The sample contains around 800,000 distinct CDR3 sequences, about 31% of which appear only once. The sequence was obtained from a human donor in good health (CMV status not recorded). Some clones in this sample may be carry-over from other donors' samples. The material sequenced was cultured CD8+ T cells from PBMCs, taken from culture after CMV antigen stimulation.

This CDR3 is CAIEAGGTYNEQFF. The CDR3 DNA sequence: TGTGCCATCGAAGCGGGGGGTACATACAATGAGCAGTTCTTC. This chain links TRBV12-3 or TRBV12-4 with TRBJ2-1, with 9 bases aligning to TRBD2. The length of the CDR3 is 14 residues. V gave up 10 bases and J gave up 4 bases; unmatched junction bases: 8.